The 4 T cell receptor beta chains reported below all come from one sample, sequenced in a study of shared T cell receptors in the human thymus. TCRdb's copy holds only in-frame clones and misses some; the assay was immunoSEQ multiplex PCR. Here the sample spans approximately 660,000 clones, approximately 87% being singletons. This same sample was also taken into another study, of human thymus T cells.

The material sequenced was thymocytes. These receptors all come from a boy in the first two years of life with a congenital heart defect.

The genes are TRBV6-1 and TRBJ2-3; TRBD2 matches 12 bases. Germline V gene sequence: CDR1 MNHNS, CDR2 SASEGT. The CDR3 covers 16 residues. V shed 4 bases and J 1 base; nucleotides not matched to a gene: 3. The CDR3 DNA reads TGTGCCAGCAGTGGTCTAGCGGGAGGGGGCACAGATACGCAGTATTTT. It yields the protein CASSGLAGGGTDTQYF.

The CDR3 sequence is CASSYVQGLYEQYF. DNA for the CDR3: TGTGCCAGCAGTTACGTACAGGGTCTCTACGAGCAGTACTTC. The rearrangement uses TRBV6-6 and TRBJ2-7, with a tentative D call TRBD1 (6 bases). The CDR3 consists of 14 residues. Germline CDR1 is MNHNY and CDR2 is SVGAGI (reference sequence). Deletions cut 2 bases from V and 3 bases from J, with 11 bases between.

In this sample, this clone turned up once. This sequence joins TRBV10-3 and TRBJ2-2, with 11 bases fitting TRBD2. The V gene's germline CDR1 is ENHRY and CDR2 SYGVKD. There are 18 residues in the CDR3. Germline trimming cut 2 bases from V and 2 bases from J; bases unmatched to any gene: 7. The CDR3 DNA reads TGTGCCATCAGTGAGAGGCCTAGCGGGAGGTTTAACACCGGGGAGCTGTTTTTT. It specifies CAISERPSGRFNTGELFF.

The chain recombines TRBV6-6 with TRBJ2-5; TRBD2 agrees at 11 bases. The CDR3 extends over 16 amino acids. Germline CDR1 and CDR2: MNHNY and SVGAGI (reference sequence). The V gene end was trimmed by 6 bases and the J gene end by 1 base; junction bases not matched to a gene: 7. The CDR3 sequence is CASRPGTSGIQETQYF. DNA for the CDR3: TGTGCCAGCAGGCCAGGGACTAGCGGAATCCAAGAGACCCAGTACTTC.